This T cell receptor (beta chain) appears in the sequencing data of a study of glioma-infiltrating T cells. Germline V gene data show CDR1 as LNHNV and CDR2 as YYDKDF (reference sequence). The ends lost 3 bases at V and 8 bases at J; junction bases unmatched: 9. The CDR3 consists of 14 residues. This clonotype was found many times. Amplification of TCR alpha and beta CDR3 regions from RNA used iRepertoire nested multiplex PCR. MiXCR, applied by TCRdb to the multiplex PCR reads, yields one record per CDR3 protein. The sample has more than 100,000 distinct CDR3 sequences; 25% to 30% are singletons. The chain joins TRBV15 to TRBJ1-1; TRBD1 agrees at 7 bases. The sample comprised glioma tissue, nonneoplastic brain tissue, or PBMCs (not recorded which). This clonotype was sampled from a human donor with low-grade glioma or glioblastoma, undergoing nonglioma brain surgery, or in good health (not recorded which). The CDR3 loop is CATSRSEGAREAFF. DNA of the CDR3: TGTGCCACCAGCAGGAGTGAGGGGGCAAGGGAAGCTTTCTTT.